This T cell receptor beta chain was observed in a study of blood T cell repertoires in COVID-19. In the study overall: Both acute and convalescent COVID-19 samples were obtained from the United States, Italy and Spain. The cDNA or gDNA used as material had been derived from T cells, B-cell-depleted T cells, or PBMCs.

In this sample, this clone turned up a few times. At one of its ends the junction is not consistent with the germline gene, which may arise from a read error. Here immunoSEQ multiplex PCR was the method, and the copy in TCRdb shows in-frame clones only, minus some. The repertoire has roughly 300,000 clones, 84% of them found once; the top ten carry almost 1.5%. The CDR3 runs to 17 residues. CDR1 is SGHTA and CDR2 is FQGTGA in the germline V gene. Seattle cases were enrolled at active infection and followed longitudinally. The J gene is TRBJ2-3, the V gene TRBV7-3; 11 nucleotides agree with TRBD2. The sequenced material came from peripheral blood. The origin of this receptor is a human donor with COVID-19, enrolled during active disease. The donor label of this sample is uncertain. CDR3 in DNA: TGTGCCAGCAGGTTAAATGGGGGACTAGCGGACACAGATACGCAGTATTTT. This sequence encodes CASRLNGGLADTDTQYF. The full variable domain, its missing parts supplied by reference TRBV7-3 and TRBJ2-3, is GAGVSQTPSNKVTEKGKYVELRCDPISGHTALYWYRQSLGQGPEFLIYFQGTGAADDSGLPNDRFFAVRPEGSVSTLKIQRTERGDSAVYLCASRLNGGLADTDTQYFGPGTRLTVL.